The rows below give T cell receptor beta chains drawn from one sample of a study of cytomegalovirus exposure and HLA in healthy donors. Here immunoSEQ multiplex PCR was the method, and the copy in TCRdb shows in-frame clones only, minus some. The data contain about 190,000 clones, 77% of them singletons. The sample comprised PBMCs. These receptors all stem from a woman in her twenties or thirties in good health and CMV-seropositive. CDR3s include the opening cysteine and the closing phenylalanine or tryptophan.

V gene	J gene	CDR3 protein
TRBV9	TRBJ2-1	CASSVRTSGYNEQFF
TRBV5-1	TRBJ2-3	CASRIPPGDTQYF
TRBV6-1	TRBJ2-3	CASSDPAGASTDTQYF
TRBV5-6	TRBJ2-7	CASSSTMASYEQYF
TRBV11-2	TRBJ1-4	CASSQGSGGEKLFF
TRBV28	TRBJ2-1	CASSTTIPWTGNSYNEQFF
TRBV7-3	TRBJ2-5	CASSLGQGEGETQYF
TRBV7-3	TRBJ1-1	CASSPGQGDVAFF
TRBV6-5	TRBJ2-1	CASRRAGEQFF
TRBV11-2	TRBJ2-3	CASSPSWAYTDTQYF
TRBV19	TRBJ2-7	CASSMTGSYEQYF
TRBV27	TRBJ1-2	CASSLGGGWGGYTF
TRBV28	TRBJ2-7	CASRSGQGESYEQYF
TRBV19	TRBJ2-5	CASSTLGLAEETQYF
TRBV28	TRBJ2-3	CASSPGDLRETQYF
TRBV30	TRBJ2-3	CAWSVGAPDTQYF
TRBV7-3	TRBJ2-2	CASSLGERVGELFF
TRBV13	TRBJ1-2	CASSLGGGAGYGYTF
TRBV18	TRBJ2-5	CASSPPDRRETQYF
TRBV7-8	TRBJ1-2	CASSLSTGERGYTF
TRBV5-4	TRBJ2-3	CASSLRLGGRGTDTQYF
TRBV7-9	TRBJ2-5	CASSSGTGLETQYF
TRBV5-6	TRBJ2-7	CASSLVLAVSYEQYF
TRBV7-7	TRBJ2-1	CASSLHWGVSYNEQFF
TRBV6-6	TRBJ1-6	CASSLTGRDSPLHF
TRBV30	TRBJ2-2	CAWSVPGGPDTGELFF
TRBV10-3	TRBJ2-2	CAISLVSGTSGSGTGELFF
TRBV7-8	TRBJ2-5	CAILTYQETQYF
TRBV5-1	TRBJ2-3	CASSWGLAADTQYF
TRBV4-3	TRBJ2-5	CASRPIPGMSGGETQYF
TRBV5-1	TRBJ2-1	CASSGLGGLAGDGNEQFF
TRBV15	TRBJ2-7	CATSRAGDPAYEQYF
TRBV9	TRBJ2-1	CASSPEGGGADEQFF
TRBV15	TRBJ2-7	CATSRDRGYEQYF
TRBV7-2	TRBJ2-1	CASSSIAGDYNEQFF
TRBV28	TRBJ1-1	CASSLHNRPGPEAFF
TRBV11-2	TRBJ2-1	CASNGQGANEQFF
TRBV27	TRBJ2-3	CASSPKFGDTQYF
TRBV11-3	TRBJ2-5	CASSLRGPQETQYF
TRBV5-1	TRBJ2-1	CASSLASSSYNEQFF
TRBV19	TRBJ1-3	CASSGQITSGNTIYF
TRBV29-1	TRBJ2-5	CSLKTGAGETQYF
TRBV18	TRBJ2-1	CASSPLRKGGPNEQFF
TRBV5-1	TRBJ1-1	CASSFQGGNTEAFF
TRBV6-1	TRBJ2-7	CASSDPSQIRYF
TRBV5-6	TRBJ2-3	CAYHRTADTDTQYF
TRBV6-5	TRBJ1-5	CASSRDRYSNQPQHF